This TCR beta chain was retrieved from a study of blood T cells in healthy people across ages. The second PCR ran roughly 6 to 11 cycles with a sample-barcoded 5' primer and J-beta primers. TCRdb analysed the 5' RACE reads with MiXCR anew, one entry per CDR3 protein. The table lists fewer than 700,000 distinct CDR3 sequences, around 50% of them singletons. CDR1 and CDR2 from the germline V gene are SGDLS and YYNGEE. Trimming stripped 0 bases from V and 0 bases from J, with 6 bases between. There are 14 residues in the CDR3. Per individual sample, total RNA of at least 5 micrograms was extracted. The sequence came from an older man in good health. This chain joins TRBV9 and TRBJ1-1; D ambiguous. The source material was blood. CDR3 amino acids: CASSVAEMNTEAFF. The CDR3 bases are TGTGCCAGCAGCGTAGCAGAGATGAACACTGAAGCTTTCTTT. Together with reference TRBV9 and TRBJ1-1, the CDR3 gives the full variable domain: DSGVTQTPKHLITATGQRVTLRCSPRSGDLSVYWYQQSLDQGLQFLIQYYNGEERAKGNILERFSAQQFPDLHSELNLSSLELGDSALYFCASSVAEMNTEAFFGQGTRLTVV.